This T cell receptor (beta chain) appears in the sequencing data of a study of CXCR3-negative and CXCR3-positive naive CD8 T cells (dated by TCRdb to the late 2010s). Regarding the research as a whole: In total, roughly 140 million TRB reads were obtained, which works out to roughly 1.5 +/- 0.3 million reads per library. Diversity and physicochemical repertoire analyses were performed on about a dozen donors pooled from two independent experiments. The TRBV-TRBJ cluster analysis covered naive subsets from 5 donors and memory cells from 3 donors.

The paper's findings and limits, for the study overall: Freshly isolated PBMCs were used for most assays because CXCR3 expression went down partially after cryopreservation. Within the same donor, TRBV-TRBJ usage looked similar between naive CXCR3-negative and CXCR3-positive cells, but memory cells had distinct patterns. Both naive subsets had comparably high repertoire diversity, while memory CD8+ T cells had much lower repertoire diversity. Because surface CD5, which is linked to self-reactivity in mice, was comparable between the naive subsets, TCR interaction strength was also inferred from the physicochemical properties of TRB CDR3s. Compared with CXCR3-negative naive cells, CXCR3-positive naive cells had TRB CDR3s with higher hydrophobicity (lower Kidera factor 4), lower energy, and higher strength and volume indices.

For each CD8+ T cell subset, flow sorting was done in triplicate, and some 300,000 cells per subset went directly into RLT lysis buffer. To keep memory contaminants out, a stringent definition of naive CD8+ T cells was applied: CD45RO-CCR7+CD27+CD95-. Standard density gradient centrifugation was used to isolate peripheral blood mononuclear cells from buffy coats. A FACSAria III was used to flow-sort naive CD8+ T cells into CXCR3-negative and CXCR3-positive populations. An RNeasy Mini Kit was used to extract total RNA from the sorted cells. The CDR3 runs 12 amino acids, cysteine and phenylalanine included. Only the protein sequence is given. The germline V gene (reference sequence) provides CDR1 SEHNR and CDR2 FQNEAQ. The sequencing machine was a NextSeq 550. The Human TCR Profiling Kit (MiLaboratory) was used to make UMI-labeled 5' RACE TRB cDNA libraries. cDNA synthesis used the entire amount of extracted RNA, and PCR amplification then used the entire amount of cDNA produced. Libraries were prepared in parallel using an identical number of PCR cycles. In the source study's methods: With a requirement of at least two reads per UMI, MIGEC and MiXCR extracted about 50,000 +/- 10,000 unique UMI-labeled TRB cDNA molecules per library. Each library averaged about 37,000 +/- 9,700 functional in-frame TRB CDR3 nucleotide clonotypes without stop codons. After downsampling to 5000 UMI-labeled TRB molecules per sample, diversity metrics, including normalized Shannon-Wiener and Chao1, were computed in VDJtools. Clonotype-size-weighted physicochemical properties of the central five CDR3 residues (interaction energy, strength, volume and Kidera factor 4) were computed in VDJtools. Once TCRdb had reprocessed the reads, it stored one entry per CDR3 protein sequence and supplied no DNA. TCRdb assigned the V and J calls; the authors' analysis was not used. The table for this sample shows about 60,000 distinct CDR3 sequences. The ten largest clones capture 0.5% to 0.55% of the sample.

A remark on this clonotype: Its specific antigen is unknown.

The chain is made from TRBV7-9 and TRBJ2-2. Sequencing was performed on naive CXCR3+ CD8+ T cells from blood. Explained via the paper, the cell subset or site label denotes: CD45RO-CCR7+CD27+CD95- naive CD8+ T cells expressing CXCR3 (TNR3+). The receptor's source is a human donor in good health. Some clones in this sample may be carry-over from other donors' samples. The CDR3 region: CASSFDSGELFF.